A selection of T cell receptor beta chains follows, all from one sample in a study of blood T cell repertoires in COVID-19. Clones were read by immunoSEQ multiplex PCR, and TCRdb kept only the in-frame ones, dropping some. The profile shows 150,000 to 200,000 clones, about 87% of them singletons. Sequencing was carried out using peripheral blood. These receptors were collected from an older woman with COVID-19, enrolled during active disease. Both conserved end residues are part of each CDR3. The D gene is left open where the match is weak. The listing skips clone size in some rows; elsewhere it reads once, few, many or a size class.

d_gene	abundance	v_gene	j_gene	CDR3nt	CDR3aa
NA	NA	TRBV18	TRBJ2-1	TGTGCCAGCTCACCACGGCATGAGCAGTTCTTC	CASSPRHEQFF
TRBD1	NA	TRBV12-5	TRBJ2-5	TGTGCTAGTGGTCTACGGACAGGACACAACTCACACTTC	CASGLRTGHNSHF
TRBD1	NA	TRBV12-3/TRBV12-4	TRBJ2-5	TGTGCCACTTCACAGGGGCAAGAGACCCAGTACTTC	CATSQGQETQYF
NA	NA	TRBV2	TRBJ1-2	TGTGCCAGCAGTGAAACCGGGATCCCATTGGGCTATGGCTACACCTTC	CASSETGIPLGYGYTF
NA	once	TRBV27	TRBJ2-7	TGTGCCAGCAGTTTGGCAAGACTAGTACCATACGAGCAGTACTTC	CASSLARLVPYEQYF
TRBD2	NA	TRBV28	TRBJ2-7	TGTGCCAGCAGTTCGGGCGGGAGCGGGGCCTACGAGCAGTACTTC	CASSSGGSGAYEQYF
TRBD1	NA	TRBV15	TRBJ2-7	TGTGCCACCAGCAGACCGGGACAGGGCACCTACGAGCAGTACTTC	CATSRPGQGTYEQYF
NA	NA	TRBV12-5	TRBJ1-2	TGTGCTAGTGGTTTGGTGGCGGTAGGTCTCAACTATGGCTACACCTTC	CASGLVAVGLNYGYTF
TRBD2	NA	TRBV6-5	TRBJ2-7	TGTGCCAGCAGGACTAGCGGGAGAATCTACGAGCAGTACTTC	CASRTSGRIYEQYF
NA	once	TRBV19	TRBJ2-5	TGTGCCAGTAACAAGGGGGTTCTTCAAGAGACCCAGTACTTC	CASNKGVLQETQYF
NA	NA	TRBV18	TRBJ2-3	TGTGCCAGCTCACCCCTACAAGAGGCAGATACGCAGTATTTT	CASSPLQEADTQYF
TRBD1	NA	TRBV4-1	TRBJ1-2	TGCGCCAGCAGCCAAGGACAGGGGGCGGAGGGCTACACCTTC	CASSQGQGAEGYTF
TRBD2	once	TRBV10-3	TRBJ2-1	TGTGCCATCAGTGAGTCGCGCGGGAGGCGCAATGAGCAGTTCTTC	CAISESRGRRNEQFF
TRBD1	NA	TRBV27	TRBJ1-4	TGTGCCAGCAGCTTGGGGTTCCAAATGGGACAGGGGGCCATTAAAAAACTGTTTTTT	CASSLGFQMGQGAIKKLFF
TRBD2	once	TRBV11-1	TRBJ2-4	TGTGCCAGCAGCTTTGGACTAGATTTAGACATTCAGTACTTC	CASSFGLDLDIQYF
NA	NA	TRBV3-1/TRBV3-2	TRBJ1-1	TGTGCCAGCAGCCAACAGGGTACCGGGACTGAAGCTTTCTTT	CASSQQGTGTEAFF
NA	once	TRBV11-3	TRBJ2-5	TGTGCCAGCAGCCCCCGGACAATACAAGAGACCCAGTACTTC	CASSPRTIQETQYF
NA	NA	TRBV5-6	TRBJ1-5	TGTGCCAGCAGCTTGGCCGAGAGGGAGGGGAATCAGCCCCAGCATTTT	CASSLAEREGNQPQHF
TRBD2	NA	TRBV7-3	TRBJ2-1	TGTGCCAGCAGCCCCCGGGGTAGCGGGAGGAATGAGCAGTTCTTC	CASSPRGSGRNEQFF
NA	NA	TRBV3-1/TRBV3-2	TRBJ2-7	TGTGCCAGCAGCCAGTCACTAGTGCTCGAGCAGTACTTC	CASSQSLVLEQYF
NA	NA	TRBV30	TRBJ1-2	TGTGCCTGGAGTGTAGTAGAGTATGGCTACACCTTC	CAWSVVEYGYTF
TRBD1	NA	TRBV6-6	TRBJ1-1	TGTGCCAGCAACCTAGGGACAGGGGGCGCGGGCACTGAAGCTTTCTTT	CASNLGTGGAGTEAFF
NA	NA	TRBV19	TRBJ2-1	TGTGCCAGTAGTAGACAGCGGGTCGGCTCCTACAATGAGCAGTTCTTC	CASSRQRVGSYNEQFF
TRBD2	NA	TRBV19	TRBJ2-2	TGTGCCAGTAGCCAAGCGGGAACCAACACCGGGGAGCTGTTTTTT	CASSQAGTNTGELFF